The clone carrying this TCR beta chain was seen only a few times. With 3 bases clipped from V and 5 bases from J, the junction kept 6 bases outside the gene matches. This CDR3 is 13 amino acids long. Germline CDR1 DFQATT, CDR2 SNEGSKA (reference sequence). Semi-nested PCR with Nested Universal Primer A followed constant-region reverse priming of full-length variable regions. One entry per CDR3 protein results from TCRdb running MiXCR on the 5' RACE reads. This repertoire shows some 45,000 distinct CDR3 sequences, 28% found once; its top ten account for 2.1%. Sequencing was performed on naive CD4+ T cells sorted from blood. Subset: naive CD4+ T cells, CD4+CD45RA+CD25-. The chain is built from TRBV20-1 and TRBJ2-5; TRBD1 aligns across 7 bases. The source of this sequence is a female donor with breast cancer. The CDR3 bases are TGCAGTGCTAGTTGGCAGGGGGAGGAGACCCAGTACTTC. Translated: CSASWQGEETQYF.